This T cell receptor (beta chain) was recorded in a study of CD8 T cells in ankylosing spondylitis. General study results and limits: Disease-linked clones reportedly concentrated significantly in matched ankylosing spondylitis synovial fluid. One TCR beta motif, made up of roughly 8 highly homologous variants, appeared characteristic of ankylosing spondylitis blood. CD8+ by phenotype, disease-linked clones were relatively rare in peripheral blood.

TCRdb analysed the 5' RACE reads with MiXCR anew, one entry per CDR3 protein. Here the sample spans 500,000 to 650,000 distinct CDR3 sequences, approximately 5.3% being singletons. This clonotype was observed many times. What it recognizes is unknown. This CDR3 comprises 14 residues. CDR1 is SQVTM, CDR2 ANQGSEA, per germline. V was cut by 6 bases and J by 2 bases, with 15 bases left in between. The rearrangement joins TRBV29-1 to TRBJ2-3, with D possibly called TRBD1 or TRBD2 (5 bases each). The TCR originated in a male donor with ankylosing spondylitis. The sequenced sample consisted of blood, either unsorted or a sorted T cell fraction (not recorded which). CDR3 amino acids: CSVHRDVNTDTQYF. CDR3 DNA sequence: TGCAGCGTACACCGGGACGTCAACACAGATACGCAGTATTTT.